A single sample is the source of the 27 T cell receptor beta chains below, sequenced in a study of cytomegalovirus exposure and HLA in healthy donors. PCR used 60 Vbeta primers and 13 Jbeta primers. Method: immunoSEQ multiplex PCR; TCRdb's copy keeps in-frame clones and lacks some. The repertoire holds about 150,000 clones, with over 70% as singletons. Sample: PBMCs. These receptors were collected from a man between 25 and 39 years old in good health and CMV-seropositive.

This chain links TRBV9 with TRBJ2-7; 14 bases map to TRBD2. The germline V gene encodes CDR1 SGDLS and CDR2 YYNGEE. This CDR3 region has 16 residues. V trimming: 4 bases; J trimming: 5 bases; junction bases outside the gene matches: 8. DNA for the CDR3: TGTGCCAGCAGCCCCCCGGGACTAGCGGGAGTCCACGAGCAGTACTTC. Amino acid sequence: CASSPPGLAGVHEQYF.

The chain is built from TRBV19 and TRBJ1-2, with D possibly matching TRBD1 (5 bases). V was clipped by 3 bases and J by 7 bases, with 12 bases between them. The length of the CDR3 is 13 residues. The V gene's germline CDR1 is LNHDA and CDR2 SQIVND (reference sequence). The CDR3 is CASSILPGGGYTF. The CDR3 DNA reads as TGTGCCAGTAGTATTCTCCCGGGGGGTGGCTACACCTTC.

V is TRBV13 and J is TRBJ1-6; 9 bases match TRBD1. V shed 4 bases and J 7 bases; nucleotides not matched to a gene: 8. CDR1 and CDR2 from the germline V gene are PRHDT and FYEKMQ (reference sequence). The CDR3 is made up of 16 amino acids. DNA of the CDR3: TGTGCCAGCAGCTCCCTGACAGGGGGGCTGAATTCACCCCTCCACTTT. This encodes CASSSLTGGLNSPLHF. The whole variable domain, remainder taken from reference TRBV13 and TRBJ1-6, is AAGVIQSPRHLIKEKRETATLKCYPIPRHDTVYWYQQGPGQDPQFLISFYEKMQSDKGSIPDRFSAQQFSDYHSELNMSSLELGDSALYFCASSSLTGGLNSPLHFGNGTRLTVT.

The sample holds a few counts of this clone. V and J are TRBV6-5 and TRBJ1-2, with a weak D call TRBD1 (6 bases). This CDR3 has 16 amino acids. V lost 2 bases to trimming and J lost 0 bases, with 13 bases between them. CDR1 MNHEY and CDR2 SVGAGI come from the germline V gene. For the CDR3, the DNA is TGTGCCAGCAGTTACGGGATACAGGGACCTAACTATGGCTACACCTTC. The encoded protein is CASSYGIQGPNYGYTF.

Only a few counts were recorded for this clone. V gene TRBV15 combines with J gene TRBJ2-3; no clear D. Trimming took 8 bases from V and 0 from J, leaving 9 bases between them. The germline gives CDR1 LNHNV, CDR2 YYDKDF (reference sequence). This CDR3 region has 13 residues. In nucleotides, the CDR3 is TGTGCCACCCTCTCTCGGAGCACAGATACGCAGTATTTT. Residues: CATLSRSTDTQYF.

V usage is TRBV27 and J usage is TRBJ2-1; the D is unclear. This CDR3 region has 15 residues. Trimming shortened V by 3 bases and J by 2 bases, and 11 bases separated the two germline ends. The germline CDR1 and CDR2 sequences are MNHEY and SMNVEV (reference sequence). The CDR3 bases are TGTGCCAGCAGTTTGGGCAGCCTGCCCTACAATGAGCAGTTCTTC. This codes for CASSLGSLPYNEQFF.

The chain carries TRBV10-3 and TRBJ1-2; D is possibly TRBD1 (5 bases). Trimming left V 3 bases short and J 5 bases short, with 16 bases between. Per the germline V gene, CDR1 is ENHRY and CDR2 is SYGVKD. This CDR3 spans 15 amino acids. The DNA for the CDR3 is TGTGCCATCAGTGATTCAGACGGGACTGAATATGGCTACACCTTC. Protein sequence: CAISDSDGTEYGYTF.

The chain joins TRBV7-2 to TRBJ1-2; no clear D gene. Trimming stripped 5 bases from V and 2 bases from J, with 3 bases between. This CDR3 contains 11 residues. Germline V gene data show CDR1 as SGHTA and CDR2 as FQGNSA. The CDR3 loop reads CASSINYGYTF. DNA for the CDR3: TGTGCCAGCAGCATAAACTATGGCTACACCTTC.

This clone has a handful of counts. V is TRBV5-6 and J is TRBJ2-5; possibly TRBD1 for D (6 bases). The DNA end favors TRBJ2-7, so the J call may be wrong. The CDR3 length is 15 residues. The germline V gene encodes CDR1 SGHDT and CDR2 YYEEEE. CDR3 sequence (DNA): TGTGCCAGCTCGCCCCCCATCAGGGGTGGCAACGAGCAGTACTTC. Translation gives CASSPPIRGGNEQYF.

This clone has just a few counts. The chain recombines TRBV5-4 with TRBJ1-1, with no clear D. Between the trimmed V and J ends, which lost 4 bases and 1 base, there was a span of 8 bases. The CDR3 has 13 residues. Per the germline V gene, CDR1 is SGHNT and CDR2 is YYREEE (reference sequence). DNA of the CDR3: TGTGCCAGCAGCCAGGACTGGAACACTGAAGCTTTCTTT. Residues: CASSQDWNTEAFF.

This rearrangement joins TRBV13 to TRBJ1-2, with TRBD1 matching 10 bases. The CDR3 spans 15 residues. Germline V gives CDR1 PRHDT, CDR2 FYEKMQ (reference sequence). The junction had 7 bases not matched to a gene; V was cut back by 5 bases and J by 4 bases. DNA of the CDR3: TGTGCCAGCAGCCGCCGGGACAGGGGTACCTATGGCTACACCTTC. Its protein product is CASSRRDRGTYGYTF.

The rearrangement uses TRBV7-3 and TRBJ2-7; tentative D call: TRBD2 (5 bases). V dropped 4 bases and J dropped 6 bases, with 13 bases sitting between them. The V gene's germline CDR1 is SGHTA and CDR2 FQGTGA. CDR3 length equals 13 residues. CDR3 sequence reads: CASSSGSSSEQYF. CDR3 nucleotide sequence: TGTGCCAGCAGCTCCGGGTCTAGCTCCGAGCAGTACTTC.

This clone was seen just once. The chain links TRBV28 to TRBJ1-5; the D gene is possibly TRBD1 (6 bases). Deletions cut 6 bases from V and 1 base from J, with 16 bases between. The CDR3 covers 16 residues. Germline CDR1 reads MDHEN; CDR2 reads SYDVKM. As DNA, the CDR3 is TGTGCCAGCAGCCCAAGCGGGACACCCAGCAATCAGCCCCAGCATTTT. This translates into CASSPSGTPSNQPQHF. The full variable domain, completed using reference TRBV28 and TRBJ1-5, is DVKVTQSSRYLVKRTGEKVFLECVQDMDHENMFWYRQDPGLGLRLIYFSYDVKMKEKGDIPEGYSVSREKKERFSLILESASTNQTSMYLCASSPSGTPSNQPQHFGDGTRLSIL.

This chain uses TRBV4-1 with TRBJ2-3; D remains ambiguous. V dropped 6 bases and J dropped 6 bases, with 13 bases sitting between them. CDR3 length: 13 residues. Germline loops: CDR1 MGHRA, CDR2 YSYEKL. The CDR3: CASRRAGIDTQYF. In DNA form, the CDR3 reads TGCGCCAGCAGACGAGCAGGAATCGATACGCAGTATTTT.

This chain connects TRBV5-1 to TRBJ2-5; 8 bases are a match to TRBD1. Germline V CDR1 and CDR2: SGHRS, YFSETQ. CDR3 length: 15 amino acids. Germline trimming cut 0 bases from V and 4 bases from J; bases unmatched to any gene: 5. The CDR3 nucleotides are TGCGCCAGCAGCTTGGAAGGACAGGGCGGAGAGACCCAGTACTTC. Encoded protein: CASSLEGQGGETQYF.

This chain uses TRBV28 with TRBJ1-2, with TRBD1 matching 10 bases. This CDR3 has 14 residues. Germline CDR1 and CDR2: MDHEN and SYDVKM. V dropped 5 bases and J dropped 2; count of bases not matched to a gene: 2. CDR3 region: CASSLGQGNYGYTF. The CDR3 bases are TGTGCCAGCAGTCTGGGACAGGGGAACTATGGCTACACCTTC.

The chain recombines TRBV5-6 with TRBJ2-7; 7 bases match TRBD1. The CDR3 totals 14 residues. V lost 0 bases to trimming and J lost 6 bases; unmatched junction nucleotides: 6. Germline loops: CDR1 SGHDT, CDR2 YYEEEE. The CDR3 DNA follows: TGTGCCAGCAGCTTGGGACAGGGTTTCTCCGAGCAGTACTTC. Translated, it gives CASSLGQGFSEQYF.

This chain uses TRBV6-1 with TRBJ2-1; 8 nucleotides align to TRBD2. There are 16 residues in the CDR3. J was trimmed by 5 bases and V by 2 bases; bases with no gene match: 8. CDR1 is MNHNS and CDR2 is SASEGT in the germline V gene. DNA for the CDR3: TGTGCCAGCAGTGAAATAAGCGGGAGAAGGAACAATGAGCAGTTCTTC. Translating gives CASSEISGRRNNEQFF.

This chain uses TRBV9 with TRBJ2-5; 7 bases agree with TRBD2. This CDR3 has 15 residues. Germline lookup yields CDR1 SGDLS and CDR2 YYNGEE. J gave up 2 bases and V 0 bases, and 4 bases lay outside the gene matches. The CDR3 nucleotides are TGTGCCAGCAGCGTAGCGCTGCGGGAGCAAGAGACCCAGTACTTC. As protein: CASSVALREQETQYF.

The V and J genes are TRBV19 and TRBJ2-7; TRBD1 aligns across 9 bases. The germline V gene has CDR1 LNHDA and CDR2 SQIVND (reference sequence). Germline trimming cut 5 bases from V and 5 bases from J; bases unmatched to any gene: 7. The CDR3 runs to 14 residues. CDR3: CASSYGQGLNEQYF. The CDR3 bases are TGTGCCAGTAGTTATGGACAGGGGCTGAACGAGCAGTACTTC.

This chain joins TRBV7-9 and TRBJ1-2, with a weak D call TRBD1 (5 bases). The CDR3 contains 15 residues. Germline CDR1 SEHNR, CDR2 FQNEAQ (reference sequence). Deletions cut 1 base from V and 8 bases from J, with 17 bases between. This CDR3 reads CASSLGGAGPRGYTF. DNA of the CDR3: TGTGCCAGCAGCTTAGGTGGTGCAGGGCCGAGGGGCTACACCTTC. Full variable domain (missing parts from reference TRBV7-9 and TRBJ1-2): DTGVSQNPRHKITKRGQNVTFRCDPISEHNRLYWYRQTLGQGPEFLTYFQNEAQLEKSRLLSDRFSAERPKGSFSTLEIQRTEQGDSAMYLCASSLGGAGPRGYTFGSGTRLTVV.

The chain employs TRBV10-3 and TRBJ1-2, with D perhaps TRBD1 (5 bases). Germline V gives CDR1 ENHRY, CDR2 SYGVKD. V was cut by 3 bases and J by 5 bases, with 16 bases left in between. This CDR3 spans 15 amino acids. CDR3 region: CAISDFVGGTYGYTF. The DNA for the CDR3 is TGTGCCATCAGTGATTTTGTCGGTGGGACTTATGGCTACACCTTC.

This clone was seen just once. The rearrangement joins TRBV18 to TRBJ2-6, with D perhaps TRBD2 (6 bases). The ends were cut back, 3 bases at V and 0 bases at J, with 15 bases in the middle. This CDR3 is 18 amino acids long. Germline assignment: CDR1 KGHSH and CDR2 LQKENI. Written as DNA, the CDR3 is TGTGCCAGCTCACCCGGCGGACTACAAACCTCTGGGGCCAACGTCCTGACTTTC. Its protein product is CASSPGGLQTSGANVLTF.

The gene calls are TRBV11-2 and TRBJ2-7; the match to TRBD1 covers 8 bases. The CDR3 loop spans 15 amino acids. The germline CDR1 and CDR2 sequences are SGHAT and FQNNGV. The V gene end was trimmed by 5 bases and the J gene end by 6 bases; junction bases not matched to a gene: 12. Written as DNA, the CDR3 is TGTGCCAGCAGCCTCCTACAGGGGGGCTTTTCCGAGCAGTACTTC. This sequence encodes CASSLLQGGFSEQYF.

The chain carries TRBV28 and TRBJ2-2, with a possible D match to TRBD1 (6 bases). Germline lookup yields CDR1 MDHEN and CDR2 SYDVKM. This CDR3 has 15 residues. Trimming took off 6 bases at V and 5 bases at J, with 16 bases between the two ends. The CDR3 DNA reads TGTGCCAGCAGGACCCAGGGGTCCCGGACCGGGGAGCTGTTTTTT. Protein: CASRTQGSRTGELFF.

V is TRBV5-8 and J is TRBJ2-1; 7 bases are shared with TRBD1. J lost 2 bases, V lost 2 bases, and 7 bases had no gene match. CDR1 is SGHTS and CDR2 is YDEGEE in the germline V gene. The CDR3 sequence is 16 residues long. CDR3 residues: CASSLRPTGTYNEQFF. CDR3 nucleotide sequence: TGTGCCAGCAGCTTACGGCCGACAGGGACCTACAATGAGCAGTTCTTC.

Remarks on this clone: This CDR3 is also generated by other DNA sequences in the sample. This chain joins TRBV2 and TRBJ2-1; D is perhaps TRBD2 (5 bases). Trimming shortened V by 8 bases and J by 4 bases, and 15 bases separated the two germline ends. This CDR3 is 14 amino acids long. Germline lookup yields CDR1 SNHLY and CDR2 FYNNEI. CDR3 nucleotide sequence: TGTGCCAGCTTTCTCTTACTAGTTTACAATGAGCAGTTCTTC. Translated: CASFLLLVYNEQFF.